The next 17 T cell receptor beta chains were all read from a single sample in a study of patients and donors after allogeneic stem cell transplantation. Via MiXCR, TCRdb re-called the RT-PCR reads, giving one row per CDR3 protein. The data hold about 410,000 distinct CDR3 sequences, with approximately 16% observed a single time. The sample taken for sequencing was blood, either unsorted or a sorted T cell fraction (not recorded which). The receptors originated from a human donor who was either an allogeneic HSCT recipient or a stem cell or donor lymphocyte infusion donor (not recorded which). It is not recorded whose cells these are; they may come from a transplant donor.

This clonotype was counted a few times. The CDR3 is CASSLSGMSYEQYF. CDR3 bases: TGTGCCAGCAGCTTAAGCGGGATGTCCTACGAGCAGTACTTC. The V call is TRBV7-9, the J call TRBJ2-7, with TRBD2 matching over 7 bases. This CDR3 spans 14 amino acids. CDR1 and CDR2 from the germline V gene are SEHNR and FQNEAQ (reference sequence). Unmatched junction bases numbered 2, after V lost 2 bases and J lost 1 base.

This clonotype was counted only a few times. This CDR3 reads CSVGAGGGSEQYF. The CDR3 nucleotides are TGCAGCGTGGGTGCCGGGGGGGGATCCGAGCAGTACTTC. The chain combines TRBV29-1 with TRBJ2-7, with 8 bases lining up with TRBD2. CDR1 is SQVTM and CDR2 is ANQGSEA in the germline V gene. Trimming cost V 6 bases and J 6 bases; bases outside gene matches: 10. This CDR3 is built from 13 residues.

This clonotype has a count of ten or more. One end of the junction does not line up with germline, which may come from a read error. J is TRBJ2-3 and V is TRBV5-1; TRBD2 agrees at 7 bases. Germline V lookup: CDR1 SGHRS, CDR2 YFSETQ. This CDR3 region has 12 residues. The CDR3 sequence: CASSLAGDTQYF. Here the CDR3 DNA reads TGTGCCAGCAGCTTAGCGGGAGATACGCAGTATTTT.

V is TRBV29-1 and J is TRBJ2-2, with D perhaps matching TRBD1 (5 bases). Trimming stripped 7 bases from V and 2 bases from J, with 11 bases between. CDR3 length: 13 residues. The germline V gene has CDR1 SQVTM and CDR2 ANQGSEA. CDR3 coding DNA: TGCAGCGGCGGACAAACAAACACCGGGGAGCTGTTTTTT. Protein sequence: CSGGQTNTGELFF.

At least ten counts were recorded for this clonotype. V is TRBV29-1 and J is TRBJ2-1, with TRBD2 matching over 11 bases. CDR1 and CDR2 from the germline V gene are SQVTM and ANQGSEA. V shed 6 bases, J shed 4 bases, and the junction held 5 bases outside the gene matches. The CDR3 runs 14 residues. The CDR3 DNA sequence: TGCAGCGTGGGGACTAGCGGAAAGTACAATGAGCAGTTCTTC. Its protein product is CSVGTSGKYNEQFF.

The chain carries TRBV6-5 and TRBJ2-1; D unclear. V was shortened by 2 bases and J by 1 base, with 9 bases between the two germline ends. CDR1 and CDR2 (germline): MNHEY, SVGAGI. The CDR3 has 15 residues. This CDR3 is CASSYGDGSYNEQFF. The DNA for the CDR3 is TGTGCCAGCAGTTACGGGGATGGATCCTACAATGAGCAGTTCTTC.

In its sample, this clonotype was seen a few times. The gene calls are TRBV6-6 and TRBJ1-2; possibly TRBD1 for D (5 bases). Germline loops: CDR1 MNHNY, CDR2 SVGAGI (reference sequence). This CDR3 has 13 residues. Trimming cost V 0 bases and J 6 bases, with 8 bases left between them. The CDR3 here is CASSYSGTDGYTF. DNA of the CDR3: TGTGCCAGCAGTTACTCGGGGACGGATGGCTACACCTTC.

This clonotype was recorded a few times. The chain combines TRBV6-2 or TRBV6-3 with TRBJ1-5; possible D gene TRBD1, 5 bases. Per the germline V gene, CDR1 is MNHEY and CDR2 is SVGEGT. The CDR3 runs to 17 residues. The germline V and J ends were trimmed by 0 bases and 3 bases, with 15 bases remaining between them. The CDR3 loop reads CASSYSGWRGDNQPQHF. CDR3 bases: TGTGCCAGCAGTTACTCCGGGTGGAGGGGAGACAATCAGCCCCAGCATTTT.

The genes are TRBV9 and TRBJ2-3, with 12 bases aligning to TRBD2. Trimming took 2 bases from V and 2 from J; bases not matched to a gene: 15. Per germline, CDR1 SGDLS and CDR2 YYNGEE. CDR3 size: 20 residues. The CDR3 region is CASSVSPRLAGATSTDTQYF. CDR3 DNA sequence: TGTGCCAGCAGCGTCTCCCCTCGACTAGCGGGGGCCACATCCACAGATACGCAGTATTTT.

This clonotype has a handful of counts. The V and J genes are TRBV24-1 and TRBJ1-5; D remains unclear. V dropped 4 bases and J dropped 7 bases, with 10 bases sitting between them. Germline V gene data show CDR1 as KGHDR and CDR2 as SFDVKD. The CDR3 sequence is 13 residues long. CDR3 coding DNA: TGTGCCACCAGTGAGAATGGGGTGCAGCCCCAGCATTTT. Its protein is CATSENGVQPQHF.

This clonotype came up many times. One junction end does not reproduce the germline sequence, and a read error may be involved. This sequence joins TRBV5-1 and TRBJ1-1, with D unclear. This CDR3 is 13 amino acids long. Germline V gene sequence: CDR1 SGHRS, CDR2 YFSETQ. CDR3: CASSLKGNTEAFF. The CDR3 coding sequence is TGTGCCAGCAGCTTAAAGGGGAACACTGAAGCTTTCTTT.

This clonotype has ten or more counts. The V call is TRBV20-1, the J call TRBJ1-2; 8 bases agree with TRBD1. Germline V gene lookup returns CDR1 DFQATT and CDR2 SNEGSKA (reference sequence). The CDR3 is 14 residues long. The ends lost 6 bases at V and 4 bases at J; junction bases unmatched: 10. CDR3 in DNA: TGCAGTGCAGACGCAGGGGGCTATGCCTATGGCTACACCTTC. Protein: CSADAGGYAYGYTF.

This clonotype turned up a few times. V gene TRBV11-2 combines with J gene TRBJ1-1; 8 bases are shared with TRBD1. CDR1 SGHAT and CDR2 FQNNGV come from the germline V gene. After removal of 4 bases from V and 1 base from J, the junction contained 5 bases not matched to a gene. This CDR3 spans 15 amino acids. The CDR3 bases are TGTGCCAGCAGCTCCCTCGGACAGGGGAACACTGAAGCTTTCTTT. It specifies CASSSLGQGNTEAFF.

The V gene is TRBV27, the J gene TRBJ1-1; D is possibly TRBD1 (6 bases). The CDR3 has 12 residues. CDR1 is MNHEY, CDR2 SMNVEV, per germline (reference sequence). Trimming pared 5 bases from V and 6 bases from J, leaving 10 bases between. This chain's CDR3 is CASSHKGAEAFF. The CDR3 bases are TGTGCCAGCAGTCACAAGGGGGCTGAAGCTTTCTTT.

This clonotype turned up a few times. CDR3 amino acids: CASSPKPDGYTF. CDR3 DNA sequence: TGTGCCAGCAGTCCAAAGCCGGACGGCTACACCTTC. The chain links TRBV2 to TRBJ1-2; D remains unclear. CDR3 size: 12 residues. V shed 5 bases and J shed 8 bases, with 12 bases lying between them. CDR1 is SNHLY and CDR2 is FYNNEI in the germline V gene. The full variable domain, with the rest looked up from reference TRBV2 and TRBJ1-2, is EPEVTQTPSHQVTQMGQEVILRCVPISNHLYFYWYRQILGQKVEFLVSFYNNEISEKSEIFDDQFSVERPDGSNFTLKIRSTKLEDSAMYFCASSPKPDGYTFGSGTRLTVV.

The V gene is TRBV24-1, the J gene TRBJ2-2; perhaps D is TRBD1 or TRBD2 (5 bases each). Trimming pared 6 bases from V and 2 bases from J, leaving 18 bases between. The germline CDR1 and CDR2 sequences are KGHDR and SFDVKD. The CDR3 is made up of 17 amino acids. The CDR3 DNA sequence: TGTGCCACCAGTCCCCGATGGGGGACGGGCAACACCGGGGAGCTGTTTTTT. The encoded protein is CATSPRWGTGNTGELFF.

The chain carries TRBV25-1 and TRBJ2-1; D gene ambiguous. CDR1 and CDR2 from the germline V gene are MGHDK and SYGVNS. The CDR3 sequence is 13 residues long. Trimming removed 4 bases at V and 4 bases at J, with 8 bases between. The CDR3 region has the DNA TGTGCCAGCAGTGCCAACGTGTACAATGAGCAGTTCTTC. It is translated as CASSANVYNEQFF.